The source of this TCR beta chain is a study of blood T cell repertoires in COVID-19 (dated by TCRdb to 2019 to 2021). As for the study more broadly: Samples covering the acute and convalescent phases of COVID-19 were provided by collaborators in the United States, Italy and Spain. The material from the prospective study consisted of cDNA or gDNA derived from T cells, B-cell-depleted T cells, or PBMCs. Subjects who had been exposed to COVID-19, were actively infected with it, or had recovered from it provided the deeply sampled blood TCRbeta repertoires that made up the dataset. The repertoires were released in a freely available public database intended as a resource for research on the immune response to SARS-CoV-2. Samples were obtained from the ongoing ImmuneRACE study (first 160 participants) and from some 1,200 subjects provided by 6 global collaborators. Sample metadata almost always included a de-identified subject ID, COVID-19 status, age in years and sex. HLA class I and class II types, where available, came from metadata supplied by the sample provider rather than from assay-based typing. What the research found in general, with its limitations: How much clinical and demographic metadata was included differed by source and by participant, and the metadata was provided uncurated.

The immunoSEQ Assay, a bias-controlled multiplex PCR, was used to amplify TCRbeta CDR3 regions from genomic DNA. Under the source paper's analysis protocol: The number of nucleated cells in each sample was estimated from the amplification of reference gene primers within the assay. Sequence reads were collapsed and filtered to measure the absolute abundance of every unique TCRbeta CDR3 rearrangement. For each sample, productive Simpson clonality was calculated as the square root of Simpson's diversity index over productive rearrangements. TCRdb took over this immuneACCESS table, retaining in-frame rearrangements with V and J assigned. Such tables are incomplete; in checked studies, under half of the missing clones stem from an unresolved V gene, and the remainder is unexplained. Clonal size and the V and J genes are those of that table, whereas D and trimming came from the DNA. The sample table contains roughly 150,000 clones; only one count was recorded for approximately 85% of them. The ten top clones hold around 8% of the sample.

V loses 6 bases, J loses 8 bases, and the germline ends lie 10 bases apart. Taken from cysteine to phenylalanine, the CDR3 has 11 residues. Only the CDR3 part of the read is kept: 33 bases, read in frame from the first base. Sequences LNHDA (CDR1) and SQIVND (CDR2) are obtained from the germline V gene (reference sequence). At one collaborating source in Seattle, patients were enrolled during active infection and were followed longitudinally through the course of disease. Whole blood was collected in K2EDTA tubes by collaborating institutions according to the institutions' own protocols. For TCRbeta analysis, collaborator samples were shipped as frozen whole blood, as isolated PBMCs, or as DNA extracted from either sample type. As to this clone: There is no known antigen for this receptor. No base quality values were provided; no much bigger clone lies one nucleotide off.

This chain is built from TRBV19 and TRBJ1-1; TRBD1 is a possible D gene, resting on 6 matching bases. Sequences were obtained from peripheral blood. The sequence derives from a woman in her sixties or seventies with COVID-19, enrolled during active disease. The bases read TGTGCCAGTAGCAACAGGGCCGAAGCTTTCTTT. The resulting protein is CASSNRAEAFF.